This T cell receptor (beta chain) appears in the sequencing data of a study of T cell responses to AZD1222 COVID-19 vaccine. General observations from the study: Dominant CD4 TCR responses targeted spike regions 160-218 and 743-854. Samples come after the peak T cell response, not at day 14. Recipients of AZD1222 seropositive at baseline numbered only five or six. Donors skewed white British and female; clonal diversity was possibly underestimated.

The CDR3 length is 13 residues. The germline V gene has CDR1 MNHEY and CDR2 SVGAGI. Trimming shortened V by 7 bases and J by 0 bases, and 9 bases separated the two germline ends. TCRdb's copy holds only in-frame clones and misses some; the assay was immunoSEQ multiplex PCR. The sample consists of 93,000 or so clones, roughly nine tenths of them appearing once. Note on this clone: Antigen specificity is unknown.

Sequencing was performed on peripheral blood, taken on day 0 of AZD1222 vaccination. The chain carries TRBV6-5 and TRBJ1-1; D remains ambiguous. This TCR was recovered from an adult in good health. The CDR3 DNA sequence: TGTGCCAGCAAGGAGGCGATGAACACTGAAGCTTTCTTT. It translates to CASKEAMNTEAFF.